The clone carrying this T cell receptor (beta chain) was counted ten times or more. Via MiXCR, TCRdb re-called the 5' RACE reads, giving one row per CDR3 protein. The sample lists 300,000 to 400,000 distinct CDR3 sequences, less than 20% seen once, with approximately 20% in the top ten. These data are taken from a study of T-cell memory formation after mild COVID-19. V was trimmed by 5 bases and J by 11 bases, leaving 24 bases between them. The CDR3 covers 15 residues. Germline V gene data show CDR1 as MNHEY and CDR2 as SVGEGT. This chain connects TRBV6-2 or TRBV6-3 to TRBJ1-1, with D perhaps TRBD1 (5 bases). The TCR originated in a man aged 18-30 years who had mild COVID-19 (a few samples of this study predate the infection). Cell type and time point are not known. The specimen was PBMCs or a T cell subset sorted from them (not recorded which). DNA of the CDR3: TGTGCCAGCAGTCAGTGGGGTGGTGACAGCCGGGAGGCTTTCTTT. The encoded protein is CASSQWGGDSREAFF.